This TCR beta chain was found in a study of early T cells in non-severe SARS-CoV-2 infection. Study background: RNA in bulk from unsorted whole blood was sequenced, and chains were unpaired.

Unique molecular identifiers tagged individual cDNA molecules. One entry per CDR3 protein results from TCRdb running MiXCR on the 5' RACE reads. The repertoire holds about 72,000 distinct CDR3 sequences, with over 9% as singletons. The clonotype originates from an adult who was a healthcare worker with PCR-confirmed SARS-CoV-2 infection or an uninfected control (not recorded which). This specimen consisted of whole blood, obtained at baseline.

In nucleotides, the CDR3 is TGTGCCAGCTCACCAGGTCAAGCGCCTACGCAGTATTTT. It yields the protein CASSPGQAPTQYF. V and J are TRBV18 and TRBJ2-3; D unresolved. This CDR3 contains 13 residues. Germline CDR1 is KGHSH and CDR2 is LQKENI. V lost 2 bases to trimming and J lost 8 bases, with 11 bases between them.